Listed below are T cell receptor beta chains from one sample, sequenced in a study of shared clonotypes between healthy human individuals. The method was immunoSEQ multiplex PCR; TCRdb's version includes in-frame clones alone and lacks a portion of them. The sample lists 1.5 million to 2.5 million clones; around 96% were seen once. Sequenced sample: naive CD8+ T cells sorted from blood. The receptors originated from a man aged 18 to 29 in good health. CDR3s include the opening cysteine and the closing phenylalanine or tryptophan. The order of the fields is J gene, clone size, D gene, V gene, CDR3 protein, CDR3 DNA. The D gene is left open where the match is weak. Size is omitted from some rows. Given values are once, few, many or a class for expanded clones.

J gene: TRBJ2-2; clone size: -; D gene: -; V gene: TRBV9; CDR3 protein: CASSVSAETGAGELFF; CDR3 DNA: TGTGCCAGCAGCGTTTCTGCCGAAACGGGGGCCGGGGAGCTGTTTTTT
J gene: TRBJ1-3; clone size: once; D gene: -; V gene: TRBV2; CDR3 protein: CASSEAAGGIRLSSF; CDR3 DNA: TGTGCCAGCAGTGAAGCGGCGGGGGGGATTCGTCTGTCTAGTTTT
J gene: TRBJ1-5; clone size: -; D gene: -; V gene: TRBV6-5; CDR3 protein: CASSLGGNSNQPQHF; CDR3 DNA: TGTGCCAGCAGTCTGGGAGGGAATAGCAATCAGCCCCAGCATTTT
J gene: TRBJ1-6; clone size: -; D gene: -; V gene: TRBV27; CDR3 protein: CATSPGSGAYNSPLHF; CDR3 DNA: TGTGCCACCAGTCCAGGGTCGGGGGCCTATAATTCACCCCTCCACTTT
J gene: TRBJ2-7; clone size: -; D gene: -; V gene: TRBV9; CDR3 protein: CASSVGGNSYEQYF; CDR3 DNA: TGTGCCAGCAGCGTAGGTGGCAACTCCTACGAGCAGTACTTC
J gene: TRBJ2-5; clone size: -; D gene: TRBD2; V gene: TRBV4-3; CDR3 protein: CASSQVLAGEETQYF; CDR3 DNA: TGCGCCAGCAGCCAAGTCCTAGCGGGAGAAGAGACCCAGTACTTC
J gene: TRBJ2-1; clone size: -; D gene: TRBD2; V gene: TRBV7-8; CDR3 protein: CASSPGLAGYNEQFF; CDR3 DNA: TGTGCCAGCAGCCCAGGACTAGCGGGATACAATGAGCAGTTCTTC
J gene: TRBJ1-2; clone size: few; D gene: -; V gene: TRBV6-5; CDR3 protein: CASSLEASYGYTF; CDR3 DNA: TGTGCCAGCAGTTTGGAGGCCTCCTATGGCTACACCTTC
J gene: TRBJ1-1; clone size: -; D gene: -; V gene: TRBV7-9; CDR3 protein: CASSLPEPNTEAFF; CDR3 DNA: TGTGCCAGCAGCTTACCGGAACCGAACACTGAAGCTTTCTTT
J gene: TRBJ2-1; clone size: -; D gene: TRBD1; V gene: TRBV7-9; CDR3 protein: CASRSQGVWVGEQFF; CDR3 DNA: TGTGCCAGCAGGTCACAGGGGGTCTGGGTAGGTGAGCAGTTCTTC
J gene: TRBJ2-1; clone size: -; D gene: -; V gene: TRBV7-9; CDR3 protein: CASSLEWTDIDSYNEQFF; CDR3 DNA: TGTGCCAGCAGCTTAGAATGGACAGACATCGACTCCTACAATGAGCAGTTCTTC
J gene: TRBJ2-7; clone size: -; D gene: TRBD1; V gene: TRBV29-1; CDR3 protein: CSVEGLQGAYEQYF; CDR3 DNA: TGCAGCGTTGAAGGACTCCAGGGGGCGTACGAGCAGTACTTC
J gene: TRBJ1-2; clone size: -; D gene: -; V gene: TRBV2; CDR3 protein: CASSEARQGNYGYTF; CDR3 DNA: TGTGCCAGCAGTGAAGCGAGGCAGGGGAACTATGGCTACACCTTC
J gene: TRBJ1-1; clone size: -; D gene: -; V gene: TRBV29-1; CDR3 protein: CSVAGDLYTEAFF; CDR3 DNA: TGCAGCGTTGCAGGGGATCTCTACACTGAAGCTTTCTTT
J gene: TRBJ2-7; clone size: -; D gene: -; V gene: TRBV5-1; CDR3 protein: CASSLGTVYEQYF; CDR3 DNA: TGCGCCAGCAGCTTGGGGACTGTCTACGAGCAGTACTTC
J gene: TRBJ1-1; clone size: few; D gene: -; V gene: TRBV7-9; CDR3 protein: CASSSYQGTEAFF; CDR3 DNA: TGTGCCAGCAGCTCCTACCAGGGCACTGAAGCTTTCTTT
J gene: TRBJ2-5; clone size: -; D gene: -; V gene: TRBV10-1; CDR3 protein: CASSELGSYETQYF; CDR3 DNA: TGCGCCAGCAGTGAGCTCGGCAGCTACGAGACCCAGTACTTC
J gene: TRBJ2-7; clone size: once; D gene: TRBD1; V gene: TRBV6-5; CDR3 protein: CASSYLGQGLYEQYF; CDR3 DNA: TGTGCCAGCAGTTACCTCGGACAGGGGCTATACGAGCAGTACTTC
J gene: TRBJ2-3; clone size: -; D gene: -; V gene: TRBV6-6; CDR3 protein: CASSFLASTDTQYF; CDR3 DNA: TGTGCCAGCAGTTTTCTGGCTAGCACAGATACGCAGTATTTT
J gene: TRBJ2-7; clone size: -; D gene: -; V gene: TRBV6-1; CDR3 protein: CASTTLDSSSYEQYF; CDR3 DNA: TGTGCCAGCACCACACTGGACAGCAGCTCCTACGAGCAGTACTTC
J gene: TRBJ1-5; clone size: -; D gene: -; V gene: TRBV7-9; CDR3 protein: CASSSGTDSNQPQHF; CDR3 DNA: TGTGCCAGCAGCTCCGGGACGGATAGCAATCAGCCCCAGCATTTT
J gene: TRBJ1-3; clone size: once; D gene: -; V gene: TRBV4-1; CDR3 protein: CASSPGGGWPNTIYF; CDR3 DNA: TGCGCCAGCAGCCCGGGGGGAGGGTGGCCTAACACCATATATTTT
J gene: TRBJ2-1; clone size: -; D gene: TRBD2; V gene: TRBV15; CDR3 protein: CATSPGLAGPAVDNEQFF; CDR3 DNA: TGTGCCACCAGTCCCGGACTAGCGGGTCCGGCTGTCGACAATGAGCAGTTCTTC
J gene: TRBJ1-6; clone size: -; D gene: -; V gene: TRBV6-1; CDR3 protein: CASSALPQRFAYNSPLHF; CDR3 DNA: TGTGCCAGCAGTGCCCTCCCACAACGATTCGCCTATAATTCACCCCTCCACTTT